The clone carrying this T cell receptor beta chain was recorded at least ten times. Its antigen is unknown. This entry belongs to a study of T cells in Graves' hyperthyroidism and ophthalmopathy. The overall study: Peripheral blood sampling occurred at initial diagnosis, before any treatment. Findings and caveats of the study: With a median lead of around 6.7 months before onset, the model predicted ophthalmopathy.

Amplification yielded TCR beta CDR3 regions, with RNA transcripts as the source. The HTBI primer set served for first-round RT-PCR of the TCR CDR3. In TCRdb, the multiplex PCR reads were re-called with MiXCR into one record per CDR3 protein. The data hold roughly 250,000 distinct CDR3 sequences, with roughly 15% observed a single time. The trim removed 0 bases at V and 4 bases at J, leaving 9 bases unmatched. CDR1 is SGDLS, CDR2 YYNGEE, per germline. This CDR3 is 16 amino acids long. Recently diagnosed hyperthyroidism of less than 2 months' duration affected patients aged 18 to 65. The TCR comes from a woman aged 40-49 years with Graves' hyperthyroidism that later progressed to Graves' ophthalmopathy. This chain connects TRBV9 to TRBJ1-1; 7 bases match TRBD1. The sequenced material came from blood. The CDR3 DNA is TGTGCCAGCAGCGTAGGGGAGGGGGCGCAGAGCACTGAAGCTTTCTTT. This gives the protein CASSVGEGAQSTEAFF.